This T cell receptor (beta chain) originates from a study of CD8 T cells in Susac syndrome. Points on this clonotype: Its specificity is unknown.

This CDR3 region has 16 residues. Trimming removed 3 bases at V and 4 bases at J, with 17 bases between. Germline V CDR1 and CDR2: MNHEY, SVGAGI. Study findings and constraints: CD4+ T cell repertoires in Susac syndrome lacked clonal expansion.

Random hexamers served to reverse transcribe roughly 0.5 to 1 ug RNA. The authors amplified TCR beta CDR3 across 54 Vbeta and 13 Jbeta using immunoSEQ multiplex PCR. Using its own MiXCR run on the immunoSEQ multiplex PCR reads, TCRdb lists one record per CDR3 protein. The sample includes tens of thousands of distinct CDR3 sequences, just over 90% seen only once; the top ten take around 0.15%. Negative isolation yielded the CD8+ and CD4+ T cells, while FACS enriched the TEMRA cells. V is TRBV6-5 and J is TRBJ2-3; D is perhaps TRBD1 (6 bases). The specimen was CD4+ T cells from PBMCs. The receptor's source is a human donor with Susac syndrome. The CDR3 DNA is TGTGCCAGCAGTTATCAGGGGAGAAGTGGTCCAGATACGCAGTATTTT. Its protein product is CASSYQGRSGPDTQYF.